Each of the 11 T cell receptor beta chains below was sequenced from the same sample in a study of vaccination effects on CD4 cells after COVID-19. Data came from immunoSEQ multiplex PCR; TCRdb stores just in-frame clones and leaves some out. The table records about 59,000 clones, roughly 78% of them present only once. Antigen specificity for these receptors is unknown. Before sequencing took place, the ViraFEST assay used viral peptide pools to expand antigen-specific CD4+ T cells. Subsequent to a culture period of 10 days, CD4+ T cells were isolated. Either the BNT162b2 or mRNA-1273 vaccine was given to participants in two doses. The sample here was CD4+ T cells from PBMCs cultured with HCoV-OC43 spike peptides, taken after COVID-19 vaccination. Subset noted: HCoV-OC43 spike overlapping peptide pool stimulation. The receptor source for this set is a human donor who received a COVID-19 vaccine.

The chain couples TRBV6-5 to TRBJ1-5, with unresolved D. Germline CDR1 reads MNHEY; CDR2 reads SVGAGI. Trimming removed 4 bases at V and 0 bases at J, with 4 bases between. CDR3 length: 13 residues. This CDR3 is CASSLDSNQPQHF. CDR3 nucleotides: TGTGCCAGCAGTTTAGATAGCAATCAGCCCCAGCATTTT.

This clone was seen more than once but under ten times. As DNA, the CDR3 is TGTGCCAGCAGATCAGGTGGTGGCTACACCTTC. Protein: CASRSGGGYTF. J is TRBJ1-2 and V is TRBV6-1; D call uncertain. The ends were cut back, 6 bases at V and 7 bases at J, with 9 bases in the middle. CDR3 length: 11 residues. Germline V gene data show CDR1 as MNHNS and CDR2 as SASEGT.

V is TRBV27 and J is TRBJ1-5; 7 positions agree with TRBD1. With 8 bases clipped from V and 2 bases from J, the junction kept 12 bases outside the gene matches. Per the germline V gene, CDR1 is MNHEY and CDR2 is SMNVEV (reference sequence). CDR3 size: 16 residues. This CDR3 reads CASSSGTAKRNQPQHF. The CDR3 nucleotides are TGTGCCAGCTCTTCCGGGACAGCCAAACGCAATCAGCCCCAGCATTTT.

The rearrangement joins TRBV2 to TRBJ1-4; 9 nucleotides line up with TRBD1. Germline V gene data show CDR1 as SNHLY and CDR2 as FYNNEI. V shed 7 bases, J shed 0 bases, and the junction held 6 bases outside the gene matches. The CDR3 runs 16 residues. The CDR3 reads CASKRDRVTTNEKLFF. The CDR3 DNA follows: TGTGCCAGCAAGAGGGACAGGGTAACAACTAATGAAAAACTGTTTTTT.

CDR3 sequence: CASGPGSGANVLTF. CDR3 coding DNA: TGCGCCAGCGGACCGGGCTCTGGGGCCAACGTCCTGACTTTC. This chain connects TRBV5-1 to TRBJ2-6, with D hard to call. Trimming removed 7 bases from V and 0 bases from J, with 8 bases in between. There are 14 residues in the CDR3. In germline, CDR1 is SGHRS, CDR2 YFSETQ. Supplemented by reference TRBV5-1 and TRBJ2-6, the full variable domain reads KAGVTQTPRYLIKTRGQQVTLSCSPISGHRSVSWYQQTPGQGLQFLFEYFSETQRNKGNFPGRFSGRQFSNSRSEMNVSTLELGDSALYLCASGPGSGANVLTFGAGSRLTVL.

The chain couples TRBV6-5 to TRBJ1-2; possible D gene TRBD1, 6 bases. From germline, CDR1 is MNHEY and CDR2 SVGAGI. V shed 6 bases and J shed 6 bases, with 17 bases lying between them. CDR3 size: 14 residues. In DNA, the CDR3 is TGTGCCAGCAGACTCAGGGGTCTGAGCGATGGCTACACCTTC. Protein sequence: CASRLRGLSDGYTF.

The V call is TRBV5-6, the J call TRBJ2-1, with TRBD2 matching over 9 bases. In germline, CDR1 is SGHDT, CDR2 YYEEEE. V was pared by 4 bases and J by 1 base, with 3 bases of the junction left unmatched. This CDR3 comprises 15 residues. Here the CDR3 reads CASSRTSVSYNEQFF. The CDR3 region has the DNA TGTGCCAGCAGCCGGACTAGCGTTTCCTACAATGAGCAGTTCTTC.

CDR3 protein: CAIKGTASNQPQHF. The CDR3 DNA is TGTGCCATCAAGGGGACAGCTAGCAATCAGCCCCAGCATTTT. J is TRBJ1-5 and V is TRBV10-3; 7 positions agree with TRBD1. Losses at the gene ends were 7 bases for V and 0 bases for J; bases not matched to a gene: 3. The CDR3 has 14 amino acids. Germline CDR1 ENHRY, CDR2 SYGVKD.

The rearrangement uses TRBV18 and TRBJ1-1; D perhaps matches TRBD1 (6 bases). Germline CDR1 is KGHSH and CDR2 is LQKENI. Trimming cost V 5 bases and J 2 bases, with 9 bases left between them. The CDR3 is made up of 13 amino acids. The CDR3 loop is CASSEDRNTEAFF. CDR3 nucleotide sequence: TGTGCCAGCTCAGAGGACAGAAACACTGAAGCTTTCTTT. The variable domain in full, with the rest retrieved from reference TRBV18 and TRBJ1-1, is NAGVMQNPRHLVRRRGQEARLRCSPMKGHSHVYWYRQLPEEGLKFMVYLQKENIIDESGMPKERFSAEFPKEGPSILRIQQVVRGDSAAYFCASSEDRNTEAFFGQGTRLTVV.

The chain uses TRBV11-2 and TRBJ2-7; maybe TRBD1 (6 bases). CDR3 length: 15 amino acids. Germline-derived CDR1 and CDR2 are SGHAT and FQNNGV. V lost 1 base, J lost 0 bases, and 10 bases lay in between. As DNA, the CDR3 is TGTGCCAGCAGCTTAGTAACAGGGCCCTCCTACGAGCAGTACGTC. Protein product: CASSLVTGPSYEQYV.

The chain employs TRBV28 and TRBJ2-2; TRBD1 matches at 9 bases. The CDR3 runs to 15 residues. The ends lost 5 bases at V and 7 bases at J; junction bases unmatched: 8. From germline, CDR1 is MDHEN and CDR2 SYDVKM. CDR3 residues: CASSATGTGHGELFF. CDR3 coding DNA: TGTGCCAGCAGTGCGACCGGGACAGGGCACGGGGAGCTGTTTTTT.